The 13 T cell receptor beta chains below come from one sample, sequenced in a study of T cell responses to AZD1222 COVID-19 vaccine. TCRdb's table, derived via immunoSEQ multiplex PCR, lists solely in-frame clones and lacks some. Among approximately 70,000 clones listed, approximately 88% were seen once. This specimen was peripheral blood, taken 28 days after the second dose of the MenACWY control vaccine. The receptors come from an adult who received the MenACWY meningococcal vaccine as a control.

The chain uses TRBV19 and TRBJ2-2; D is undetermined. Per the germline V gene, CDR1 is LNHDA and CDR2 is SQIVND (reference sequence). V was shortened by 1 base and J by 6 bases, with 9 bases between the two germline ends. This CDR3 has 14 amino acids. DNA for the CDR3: TGTGCCAGTAGTATAGGAAAGGGTCCCGGGGAGCTGTTTTTT. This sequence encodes CASSIGKGPGELFF.

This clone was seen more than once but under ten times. In DNA form, the CDR3 reads TGTGCCAGCAGTGAGAACAGGGTAGAGAATTCACCCCTCCACTTT. Translation: CASSENRVENSPLHF. This chain connects TRBV2 to TRBJ1-6; D perhaps matches TRBD1 (6 bases). Trimming removed 3 bases from V and 7 bases from J, with 13 bases in between. Germline V gene lookup returns CDR1 SNHLY and CDR2 FYNNEI. This CDR3 is built from 15 residues.

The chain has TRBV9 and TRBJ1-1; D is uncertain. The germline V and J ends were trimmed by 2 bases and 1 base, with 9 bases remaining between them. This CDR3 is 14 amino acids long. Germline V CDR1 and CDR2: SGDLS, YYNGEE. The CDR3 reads CASSVGQKNTEAFF. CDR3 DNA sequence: TGTGCCAGCAGCGTCGGCCAGAAGAACACTGAAGCTTTCTTT.

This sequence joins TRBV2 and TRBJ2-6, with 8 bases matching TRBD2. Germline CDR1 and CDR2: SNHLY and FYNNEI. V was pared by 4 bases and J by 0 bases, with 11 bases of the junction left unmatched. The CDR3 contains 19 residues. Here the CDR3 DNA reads TGTGCCAGCAGTGGAAGGAGAGCGGGGGTTGACTCTGGGGCCAACGTCCTGACTTTC. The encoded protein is CASSGRRAGVDSGANVLTF.

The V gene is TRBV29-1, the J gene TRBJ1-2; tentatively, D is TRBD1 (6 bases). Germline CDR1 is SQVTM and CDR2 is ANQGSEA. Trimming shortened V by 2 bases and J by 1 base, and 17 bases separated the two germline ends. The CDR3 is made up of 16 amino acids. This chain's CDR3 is CSVEKDSSWNNYGYTF. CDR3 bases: TGCAGCGTTGAAAAGGACAGCTCATGGAATAACTATGGCTACACCTTC. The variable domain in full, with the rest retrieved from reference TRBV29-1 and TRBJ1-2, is SAVISQKPSRDICQRGTSLTIQCQVDSQVTMMFWYRQQPGQSLTLIATANQGSEATYESGFVIDKFPISRPNLTFSTLTVSNMSPEDSSIYLCSVEKDSSWNNYGYTFGSGTRLTVV.

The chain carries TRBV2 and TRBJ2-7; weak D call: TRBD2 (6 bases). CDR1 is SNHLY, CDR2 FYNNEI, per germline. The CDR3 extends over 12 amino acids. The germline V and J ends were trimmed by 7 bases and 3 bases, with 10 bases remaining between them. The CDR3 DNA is TGTGCCAGCACGGGAGACAGCTACGAGCAGTACTTC. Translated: CASTGDSYEQYF.

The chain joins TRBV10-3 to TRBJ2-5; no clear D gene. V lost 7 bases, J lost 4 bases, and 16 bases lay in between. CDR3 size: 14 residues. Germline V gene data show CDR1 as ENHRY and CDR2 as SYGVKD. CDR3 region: CAINSGGLAETQYF. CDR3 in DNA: TGTGCCATCAACAGTGGTGGGTTGGCAGAGACCCAGTACTTC.

The CDR3 region is CASSLTAQNIQYF. The CDR3 region has the DNA TGTGCCAGCAGCTTGACGGCACAAAACATTCAGTACTTC. This sequence joins TRBV7-2 and TRBJ2-4; D call uncertain. This CDR3 comprises 13 residues. Trimming stripped 3 bases from V and 5 bases from J, with 8 bases between. Germline loops: CDR1 SGHTA, CDR2 FQGNSA.

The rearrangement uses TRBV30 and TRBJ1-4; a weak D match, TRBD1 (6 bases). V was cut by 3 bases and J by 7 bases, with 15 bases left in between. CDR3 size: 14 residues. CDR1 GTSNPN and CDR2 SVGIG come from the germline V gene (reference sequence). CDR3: CAWSQRRGSEKLFF. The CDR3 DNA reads TGTGCCTGGAGCCAGAGGAGGGGGTCTGAAAAACTGTTTTTT.

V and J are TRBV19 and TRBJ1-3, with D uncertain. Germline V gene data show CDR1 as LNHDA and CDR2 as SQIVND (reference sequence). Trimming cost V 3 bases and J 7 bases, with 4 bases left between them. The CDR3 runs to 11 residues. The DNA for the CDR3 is TGTGCCAGTAGTATCGAGAACACCATATATTTT. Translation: CASSIENTIYF. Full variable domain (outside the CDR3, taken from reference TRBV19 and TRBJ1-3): DGGITQSPKYLFRKEGQNVTLSCEQNLNHDAMYWYRQDPGQGLRLIYYSQIVNDFQKGDIAEGYSVSREKKESFPLTVTSAQKNPTAFYLCASSIENTIYFGEGSWLTVV.

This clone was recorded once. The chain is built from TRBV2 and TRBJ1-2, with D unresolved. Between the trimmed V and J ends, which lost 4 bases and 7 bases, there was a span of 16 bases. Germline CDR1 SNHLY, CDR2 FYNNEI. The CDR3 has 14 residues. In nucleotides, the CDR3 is TGTGCCAGCAGTGGGACCGAGGGTAGTAGTGGCTACACCTTC. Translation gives CASSGTEGSSGYTF.

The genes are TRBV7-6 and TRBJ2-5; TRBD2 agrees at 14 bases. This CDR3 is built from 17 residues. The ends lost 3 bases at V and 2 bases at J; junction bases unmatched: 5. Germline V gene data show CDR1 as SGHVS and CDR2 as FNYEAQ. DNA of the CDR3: TGTGCCAGCAGCTTTGGGACTAGCGGGGGTGGGCAAGAGACCCAGTACTTC. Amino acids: CASSFGTSGGGQETQYF. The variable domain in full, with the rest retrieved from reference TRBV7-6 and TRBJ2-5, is GAGVSQSPRYKVTKRGQDVALRCDPISGHVSLYWYRQALGQGPEFLTYFNYEAQQDKSGLPNDRFSAERPEGSISTLTIQRTEQRDSAMYRCASSFGTSGGGQETQYFGPGTRLLVL.

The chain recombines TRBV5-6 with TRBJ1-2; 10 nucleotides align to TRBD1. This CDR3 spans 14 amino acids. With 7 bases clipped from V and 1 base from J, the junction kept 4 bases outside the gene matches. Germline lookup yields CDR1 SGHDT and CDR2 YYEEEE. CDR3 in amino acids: CASRGTGVNYGYTF. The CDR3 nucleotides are TGTGCCAGCCGAGGGACAGGGGTTAACTATGGCTACACCTTC.